The clone carrying this T cell receptor (beta chain) was observed many times. This specimen belongs to a study of T cells in Graves' hyperthyroidism and ophthalmopathy. CDR3 length: 15 amino acids. Trimming took 6 bases from V and 1 from J, leaving 18 bases between them. Germline loops: CDR1 SQVTM, CDR2 ANQGSEA. Amplification of TCR beta CDR3 regions was performed using RNA transcripts as template. In the first-round RT-PCR of the TCR CDR3, the HTBI primer set was used. TCRdb re-called the multiplex PCR reads through MiXCR, storing one row per CDR3 protein. The top ten hold roughly 50% of the sample, which has 250,000 to 350,000 distinct CDR3 sequences, over 15% seen once.

Sequences were obtained from blood. V is TRBV29-1 and J is TRBJ1-1, with TRBD1 as a possible D gene (6 bases). The source is a woman aged 55 to 70 with Graves' ophthalmopathy. The CDR3 spells CSVSGLQGKNTEAFF. CDR3 in DNA: TGCAGCGTCTCCGGCCTCCAGGGGAAGAACACTGAAGCTTTCTTT. Looking up the rest from reference TRBV29-1 and TRBJ1-1 gives the full variable domain: SAVISQKPSRDICQRGTSLTIQCQVDSQVTMMFWYRQQPGQSLTLIATANQGSEATYESGFVIDKFPISRPNLTFSTLTVSNMSPEDSSIYLCSVSGLQGKNTEAFFGQGTRLTVV.